Listed below are T cell receptor beta chains from one sample, sequenced in a study of identifying expanded T cells in peripheral blood. Produced via immunoSEQ multiplex PCR; TCRdb's table is partial and in-frame only. The sample has about 86,000 clones, roughly 84% seen once. Material for sequencing was blood. The source of these receptors is a person between 18 and 70 years old in good health. The CDR3 runs from the conserved cysteine through the conserved F or W. The order of the fields is clone size, D gene, J gene, V gene, CDR3 protein, CDR3 DNA. A D gene is named only where the DNA matches it firmly. Expanded clones are given a class, and other clones once, few, many or no size at all.

NA | TRBD2 | TRBJ2-7 | TRBV7-2 | CASSQSWIASGGADYEQYF | TGTGCCAGCAGCCAATCTTGGATCGCGTCGGGGGGGGCCGACTACGAGCAGTACTTC
NA | NA | TRBJ2-7 | TRBV7-2 | CASSLAGGDSYEQYF | TGTGCCAGCAGCTTAGCGGGCGGGGATTCCTACGAGCAGTACTTC
few | TRBD2 | TRBJ2-4 | TRBV4-1 | CASSQERRASGGAKNIQYF | TGCGCCAGCAGCCAAGAGCGGCGGGCTAGCGGGGGGGCCAAAAACATTCAGTACTTC
NA | NA | TRBJ2-7 | TRBV5-1 | CASSLVADSYEQYF | TGCGCCAGCAGCTTGGTGGCTGATTCCTACGAGCAGTACTTC
NA | TRBD1 | TRBJ2-2 | TRBV7-2 | CASSLGQSNTGELFF | TGTGCCAGCAGCTTGGGACAGTCGAACACCGGGGAGCTGTTTTTT
NA | TRBD1 | TRBJ1-2 | TRBV29-1 | CSAGPQGASANYGYTF | TGCAGCGCCGGTCCCCAGGGGGCCTCAGCTAACTATGGCTACACCTTC
NA | NA | TRBJ1-5 | TRBV18 | CASSPPGRAGDRPQHF | TGTGCCAGCTCACCACCGGGCAGGGCAGGAGATCGGCCCCAGCATTTT
NA | NA | TRBJ2-2 | TRBV5-8 | CASSQNAGELFF | TGTGCCAGCAGCCAAAACGCCGGGGAGCTGTTTTTT
once | NA | TRBJ2-5 | TRBV7-3 | CASSLSSRDRGTQYF | TGTGCCAGCAGCTTATCTTCCAGGGACCGTGGGACCCAGTACTTC
NA | NA | TRBJ2-7 | TRBV7-6 | CASSSTTALGADEQYF | TGTGCCAGCAGCTCAACCACAGCCTTAGGGGCAGACGAGCAGTACTTC